This entry lists 7 T cell receptor beta chains sequenced from one sample in a study of T-cell reconstitution after alpha-beta-depleted transplantation in children. The TCRbeta library was prepared with unique molecular identifiers. A single record per CDR3 protein comes from TCRdb applying MiXCR to the PCR reads. The sample lists 300,000 to 350,000 distinct CDR3 sequences; 15% to 20% were seen once. Sample: PBMCs, mostly from graft donor cells, taken 360 days after TCRalphabeta/CD19-depleted stem cell transplant. The source is a male patient between 2 and 10 years old who had a stem cell transplant for acute lymphoblastic leukemia, so the T cells may come from the graft donor.

A few counts support this clonotype. The chain uses TRBV27 and TRBJ1-1; the match to TRBD1 covers 9 bases. The CDR3 is 14 residues long. V gave up 3 bases and J gave up 4 bases; unmatched junction bases: 3. Germline assignment: CDR1 MNHEY and CDR2 SMNVEV (reference sequence). Here the CDR3 DNA reads TGTGCCAGCAGTTTGCGACAGGGGGTCACTGAAGCTTTCTTT. It codes for CASSLRQGVTEAFF.

J is TRBJ2-1 and V is TRBV20-1, with D unclear. The length of the CDR3 is 14 residues. Trimming took 0 bases from V and 6 from J, leaving 12 bases between them. CDR1 is DFQATT and CDR2 is SNEGSKA in the germline V gene (reference sequence). The chain's CDR3 is CSARDWLGRNEQFF. DNA of the CDR3: TGCAGTGCTAGAGATTGGCTAGGGCGCAATGAGCAGTTCTTC.

This clonotype was picked up many times. This chain connects TRBV5-1 to TRBJ2-1; 11 positions match TRBD2. The length of the CDR3 is 14 residues. The germline CDR1 and CDR2 sequences are SGHRS and YFSETQ. Trimming at V came to 4 bases and at J to 9 bases, leaving 6 bases not matched to a gene. CDR3 bases: TGCGCCAGCAGCGGGGGACTAGCGGAGGGTGAGCAGTTCTTC. It translates to CASSGGLAEGEQFF.

V gene TRBV29-1 combines with J gene TRBJ2-1; D might be TRBD1 or TRBD2, each matching 5 bases. Germline loops: CDR1 SQVTM, CDR2 ANQGSEA. The CDR3 contains 14 residues. Trimming took 3 bases from V and 5 from J, leaving 14 bases between them. The DNA for the CDR3 is TGCAGCGTTGATCTGGGGCAGGGAGACAATGAGCAGTTCTTC. Encoded protein: CSVDLGQGDNEQFF.

This clonotype was seen only a few times. The gene calls are TRBV2 and TRBJ1-1; D is possibly TRBD1 (5 bases). CDR3 size: 13 residues. Trimming left V 4 bases short and J 0 bases short, with 6 bases between. Looked up from germline, CDR1 is SNHLY and CDR2 is FYNNEI. The CDR3 spells CASSGGVNTEAFF. DNA for the CDR3: TGTGCCAGCAGTGGAGGGGTGAACACTGAAGCTTTCTTT.

The table lists this clonotype with a few counts. This sequence joins TRBV4-1 and TRBJ2-5; the match to TRBD1 covers 8 bases. The CDR3 is 16 residues long. J lost 0 bases, V lost 4 bases, and 7 bases had no gene match. CDR1 is MGHRA, CDR2 YSYEKL, per germline. This chain's CDR3 is CASSLRQGLYQETQYF. The DNA for the CDR3 is TGCGCCAGCAGCCTCCGACAGGGGCTCTACCAAGAGACCCAGTACTTC.

This clonotype was seen a few times. J is TRBJ2-3 and V is TRBV7-9, with 9 bases matching TRBD2. V trimming: 4 bases; J trimming: 3 bases; junction bases outside the gene matches: 5. The CDR3 length is 15 residues. Germline V CDR1 and CDR2: SEHNR, FQNEAQ (reference sequence). The CDR3: CASSSLAGETDTQYF. In DNA, the CDR3 is TGTGCCAGCAGCTCGTTAGCGGGAGAGACAGATACGCAGTATTTT.